This T cell receptor beta chain was captured by sequencing in a study of OX40 agonist ivuxolimab in advanced cancers. Study conclusions and caveats: At doses 0.1 to 3.0 mg/kg, CD4+ and CD8+ clones expanded. CD4+ T cells averaged fewer expanded clones than CD8+ T cells.

V lost 4 bases, J lost 4 bases, and 5 bases stayed unmatched. The CDR3 loop spans 15 amino acids. CDR1 SGHNT and CDR2 YENEEA come from the germline V gene. In the case of this clone: Its antigen remains unknown.

The assay was immunoSEQ multiplex PCR, and TCRdb's table has in-frame clones only and misses some. The sample consists of about 100,000 clones, less than 95% of them appearing once. This rearrangement joins TRBV11-3 to TRBJ2-2; 8 bases agree with TRBD1. The source of this sequence is an adult with an advanced solid tumor such as melanoma, head and neck, liver or kidney cancer. The specimen comprised CD4+ or CD8+ T cells sorted from blood, sampled in a trial of the OX40 agonist ivuxolimab. CDR3 residues: CASSYQTGATGELFF. Written as DNA, the CDR3 is TGTGCCAGCAGCTACCAGACAGGGGCCACCGGGGAGCTGTTTTTT.